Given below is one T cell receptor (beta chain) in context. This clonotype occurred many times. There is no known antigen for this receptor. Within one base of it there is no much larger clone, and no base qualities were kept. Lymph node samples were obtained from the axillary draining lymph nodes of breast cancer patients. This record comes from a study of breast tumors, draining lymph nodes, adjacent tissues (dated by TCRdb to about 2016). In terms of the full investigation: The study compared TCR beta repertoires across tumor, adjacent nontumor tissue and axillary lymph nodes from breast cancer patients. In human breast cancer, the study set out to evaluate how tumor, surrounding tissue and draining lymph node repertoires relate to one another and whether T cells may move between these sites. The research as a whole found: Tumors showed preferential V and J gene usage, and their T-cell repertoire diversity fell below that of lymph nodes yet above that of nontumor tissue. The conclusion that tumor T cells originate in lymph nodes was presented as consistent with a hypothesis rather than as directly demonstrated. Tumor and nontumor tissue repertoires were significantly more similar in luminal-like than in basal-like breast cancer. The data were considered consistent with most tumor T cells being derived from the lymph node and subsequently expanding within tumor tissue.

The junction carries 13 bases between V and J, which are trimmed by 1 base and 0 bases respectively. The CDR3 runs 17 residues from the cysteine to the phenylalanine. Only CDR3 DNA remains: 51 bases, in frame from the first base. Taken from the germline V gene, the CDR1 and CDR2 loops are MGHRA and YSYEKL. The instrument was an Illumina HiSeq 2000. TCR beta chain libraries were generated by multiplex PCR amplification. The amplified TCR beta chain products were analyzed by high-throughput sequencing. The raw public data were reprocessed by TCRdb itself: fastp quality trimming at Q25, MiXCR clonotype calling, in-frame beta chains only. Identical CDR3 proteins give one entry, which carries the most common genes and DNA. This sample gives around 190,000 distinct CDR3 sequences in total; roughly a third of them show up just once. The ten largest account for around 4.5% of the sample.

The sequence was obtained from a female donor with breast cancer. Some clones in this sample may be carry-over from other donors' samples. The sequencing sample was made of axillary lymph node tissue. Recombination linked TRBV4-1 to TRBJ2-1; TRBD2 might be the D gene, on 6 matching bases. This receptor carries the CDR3 CASSQAERASSYNEQFF. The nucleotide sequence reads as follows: TGCGCCAGCAGCCAAGCCGAGCGGGCGAGCTCCTACAATGAGCAGTTCTTC.